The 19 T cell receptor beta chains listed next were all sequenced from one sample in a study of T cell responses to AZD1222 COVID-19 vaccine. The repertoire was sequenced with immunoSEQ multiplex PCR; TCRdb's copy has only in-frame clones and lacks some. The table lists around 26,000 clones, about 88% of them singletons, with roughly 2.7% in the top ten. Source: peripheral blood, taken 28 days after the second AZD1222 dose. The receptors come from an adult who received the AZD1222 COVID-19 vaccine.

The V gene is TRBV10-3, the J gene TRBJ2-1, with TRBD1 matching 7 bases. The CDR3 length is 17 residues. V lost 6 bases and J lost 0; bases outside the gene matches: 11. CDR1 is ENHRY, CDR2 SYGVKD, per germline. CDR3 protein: CAIRSRDRLFSYNEQFF. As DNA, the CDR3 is TGTGCCATCAGGTCCCGGGACAGACTATTCTCCTACAATGAGCAGTTCTTC.

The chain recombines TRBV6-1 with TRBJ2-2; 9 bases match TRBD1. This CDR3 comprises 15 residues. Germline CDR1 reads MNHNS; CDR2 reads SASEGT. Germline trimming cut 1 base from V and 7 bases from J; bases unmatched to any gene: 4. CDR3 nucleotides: TGTGCCAGCAGTGAAGACAGGGGGCTAGACGGGGAGCTGTTTTTT. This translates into CASSEDRGLDGELFF.

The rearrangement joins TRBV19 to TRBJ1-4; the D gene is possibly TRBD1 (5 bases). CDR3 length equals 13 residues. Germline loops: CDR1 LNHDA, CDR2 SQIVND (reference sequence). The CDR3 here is CASQGSANEKLFF. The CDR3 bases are TGTGCTTCTCAGGGCAGCGCAAATGAAAAACTGTTTTTT.

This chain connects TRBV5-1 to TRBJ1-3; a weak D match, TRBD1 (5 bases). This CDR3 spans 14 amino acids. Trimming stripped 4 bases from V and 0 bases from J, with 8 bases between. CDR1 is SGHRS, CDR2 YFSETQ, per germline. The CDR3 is CASSQQASGNTIYF. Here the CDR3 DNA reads TGCGCCAGCAGCCAACAGGCCTCTGGAAACACCATATATTTT. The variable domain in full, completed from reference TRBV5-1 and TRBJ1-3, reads KAGVTQTPRYLIKTRGQQVTLSCSPISGHRSVSWYQQTPGQGLQFLFEYFSETQRNKGNFPGRFSGRQFSNSRSEMNVSTLELGDSALYLCASSQQASGNTIYFGEGSWLTVV.

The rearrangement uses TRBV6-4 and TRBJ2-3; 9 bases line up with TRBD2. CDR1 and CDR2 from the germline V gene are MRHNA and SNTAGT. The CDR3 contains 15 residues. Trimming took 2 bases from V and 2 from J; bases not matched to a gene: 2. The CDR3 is CASSDRGGATDTQYF. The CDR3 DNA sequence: TGTGCCAGCAGTGACCGCGGGGGGGCCACAGATACGCAGTATTTT.

The CDR3 bases are TGTGCCGGGGGGACGGGCGATAATTCACCCCTCCACTTT. This encodes CAGGTGDNSPLHF. The genes are TRBV2 and TRBJ1-6; maybe TRBD1 (5 bases). The germline gives CDR1 SNHLY, CDR2 FYNNEI. The V end lost 11 bases, the J end lost 5 bases, and 13 bases lay between the germline ends. The CDR3 length is 13 residues.

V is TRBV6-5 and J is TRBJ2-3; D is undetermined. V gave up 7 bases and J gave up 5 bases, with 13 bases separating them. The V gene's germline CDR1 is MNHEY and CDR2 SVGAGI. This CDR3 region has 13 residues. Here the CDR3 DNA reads TGTGCCAGCAACAAACTGGGCGGAGATACGCAGTATTTT. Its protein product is CASNKLGGDTQYF.

The CDR3 here is CASSPTGNQETQYF. In nucleotides, the CDR3 is TGTGCCAGCAGCCCCACGGGAAACCAAGAGACCCAGTACTTC. This chain connects TRBV11-3 to TRBJ2-5, with D perhaps TRBD2 (5 bases). The V and J ends lost 5 bases and 0 bases respectively, with 10 bases between them. Germline V gene sequence: CDR1 SGHNT, CDR2 YENEEA. The CDR3 is made up of 14 amino acids. Together with reference TRBV11-3 and TRBJ2-5, the CDR3 gives the full variable domain: EAGVVQSPRYKIIEKKQPVAFWCNPISGHNTLYWYLQNLGQGPELLIRYENEEAVDDSQLPKDRFSAERLKGVDSTLKIQPAELGDSAVYLCASSPTGNQETQYFGPGTRLLVL.

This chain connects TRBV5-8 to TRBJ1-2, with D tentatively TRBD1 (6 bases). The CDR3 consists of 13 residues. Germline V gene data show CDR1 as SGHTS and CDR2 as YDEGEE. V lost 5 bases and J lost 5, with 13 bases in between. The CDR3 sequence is CASSYGQYYGYTF. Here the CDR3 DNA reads TGTGCCAGCAGTTACGGACAGTATTATGGCTACACCTTC.

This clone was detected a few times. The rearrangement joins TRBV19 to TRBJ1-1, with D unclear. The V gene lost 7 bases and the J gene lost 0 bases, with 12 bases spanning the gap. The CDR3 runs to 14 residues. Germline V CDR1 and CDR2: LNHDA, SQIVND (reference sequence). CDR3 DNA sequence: TGTGCCAGTATGATCGGGAAGGTGAACACTGAAGCTTTCTTT. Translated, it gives CASMIGKVNTEAFF.

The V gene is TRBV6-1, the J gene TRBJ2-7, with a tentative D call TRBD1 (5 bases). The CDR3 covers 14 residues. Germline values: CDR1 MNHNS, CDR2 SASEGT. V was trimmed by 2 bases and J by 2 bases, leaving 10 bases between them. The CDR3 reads CASSEIGQAYEQYF. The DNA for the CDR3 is TGTGCCAGCAGTGAAATAGGACAAGCCTACGAGCAGTACTTC.

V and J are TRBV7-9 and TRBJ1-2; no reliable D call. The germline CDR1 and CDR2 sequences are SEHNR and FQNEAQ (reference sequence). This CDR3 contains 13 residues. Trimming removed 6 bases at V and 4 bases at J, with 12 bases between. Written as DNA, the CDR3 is TGTGCCAGCAGGACACCTGTGGGCTATGGCTACACCTTC. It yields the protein CASRTPVGYGYTF.

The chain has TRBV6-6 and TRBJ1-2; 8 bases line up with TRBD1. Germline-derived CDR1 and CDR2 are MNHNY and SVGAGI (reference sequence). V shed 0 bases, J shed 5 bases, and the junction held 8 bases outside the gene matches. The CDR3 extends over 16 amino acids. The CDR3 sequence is CASSYSKAGGRYGYTF. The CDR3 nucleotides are TGTGCCAGCAGTTACTCGAAGGCAGGGGGCCGGTATGGCTACACCTTC.

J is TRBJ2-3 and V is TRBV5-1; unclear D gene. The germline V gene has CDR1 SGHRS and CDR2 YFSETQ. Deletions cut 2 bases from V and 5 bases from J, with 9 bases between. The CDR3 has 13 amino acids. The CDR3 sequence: CASSFQDGDTQYF. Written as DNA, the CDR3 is TGCGCCAGCAGCTTCCAGGATGGAGATACGCAGTATTTT.

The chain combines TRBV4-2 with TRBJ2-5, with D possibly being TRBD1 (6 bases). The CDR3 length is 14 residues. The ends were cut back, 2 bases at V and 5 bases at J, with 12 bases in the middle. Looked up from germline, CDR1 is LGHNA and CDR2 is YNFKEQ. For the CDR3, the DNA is TGTGCCAGCAGCCAAAAAGGACAGCGGGAGACCCAGTACTTC. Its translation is CASSQKGQRETQYF.

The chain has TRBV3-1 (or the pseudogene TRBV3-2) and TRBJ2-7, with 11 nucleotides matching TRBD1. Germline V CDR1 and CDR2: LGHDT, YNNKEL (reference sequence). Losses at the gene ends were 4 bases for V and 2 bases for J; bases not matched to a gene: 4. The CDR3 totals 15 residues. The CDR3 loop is CASSPGTGGAYEQYF. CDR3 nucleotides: TGTGCCAGCAGCCCCGGGACAGGGGGTGCCTACGAGCAGTACTTC.

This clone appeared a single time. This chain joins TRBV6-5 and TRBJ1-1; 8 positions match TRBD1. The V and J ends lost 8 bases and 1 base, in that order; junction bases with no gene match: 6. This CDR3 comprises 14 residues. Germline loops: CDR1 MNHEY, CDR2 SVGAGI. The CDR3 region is CASQGAGWNTEAFF. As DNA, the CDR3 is TGTGCCAGCCAGGGGGCTGGGTGGAACACTGAAGCTTTCTTT.

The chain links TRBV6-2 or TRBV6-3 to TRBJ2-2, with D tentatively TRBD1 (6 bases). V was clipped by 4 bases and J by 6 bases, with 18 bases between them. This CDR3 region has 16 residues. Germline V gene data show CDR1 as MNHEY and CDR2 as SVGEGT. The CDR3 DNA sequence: TGTGCCAGCAGTTCCCTACCTCGGACAGTTTCCGGGGAGCTGTTTTTT. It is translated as CASSSLPRTVSGELFF.

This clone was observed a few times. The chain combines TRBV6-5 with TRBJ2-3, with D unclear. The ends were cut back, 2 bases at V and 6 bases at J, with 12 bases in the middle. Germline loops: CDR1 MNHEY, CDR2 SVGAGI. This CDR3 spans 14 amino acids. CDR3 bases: TGTGCCAGCAGTTACACGTCGTCCCGGGATACGCAGTATTTT. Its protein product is CASSYTSSRDTQYF.